This T cell receptor (beta chain) was captured in a study of technical replicates of blood from several donors. The protocol was immunoSEQ multiplex PCR, while the TCRdb copy is restricted to in-frame clones and leaves out a portion. The sample yields around 97,000 clones, over 85% seen once. The germline gives CDR1 SGHAT, CDR2 FQNNGV. This CDR3 has 14 amino acids. V gave up 1 base and J gave up 1 base, with 4 bases separating them. The rearrangement uses TRBV11-2 and TRBJ2-2; D is undetermined. The sequenced sample was T cells isolated from PBMCs. The receptor was derived from a human donor in good health. The CDR3 loop is CASSLGLNTGELFF. The DNA for the CDR3 is TGTGCCAGCAGCTTAGGACTGAACACCGGGGAGCTGTTTTTT.